The 9 T cell receptor beta chains below come from one sample, sequenced in a study of OX40 agonist ivuxolimab in advanced cancers. This table comes from immunoSEQ multiplex PCR, and its TCRdb copy is limited to in-frame clones, with some not included. This sample carries over 40,000 clones, more than 75% of them seen once, and the ten largest clones take 0.38%. The sample here was CD4+ or CD8+ T cells sorted from blood, taken in a trial of the OX40 agonist ivuxolimab. These receptors originate from an adult with an advanced solid tumor such as melanoma, head and neck, liver or kidney cancer.

This chain uses TRBV4-2 with TRBJ2-4; D is unresolved. The germline V gene has CDR1 LGHNA and CDR2 YNFKEQ. The V gene lost 0 bases and the J gene lost 9 bases, with 12 bases spanning the gap. The CDR3 spans 14 residues. The CDR3 nucleotides read TGTGCCAGCAGCCAAGAGGCGTCGAATGGCATTCAGTACTTC. This sequence encodes CASSQEASNGIQYF.

The V and J genes are TRBV11-2 and TRBJ2-7; the D is unclear. With 5 bases removed from V and 4 bases from J, the gap between germline ends came to 9 bases. CDR3 length: 12 residues. Germline V gives CDR1 SGHAT, CDR2 FQNNGV. The CDR3 protein is CASSPDRYEQYF. The CDR3 DNA follows: TGTGCCAGCAGCCCGGACCGTTACGAGCAGTACTTC. The whole variable domain, filled in from reference TRBV11-2 and TRBJ2-7, reads EAGVAQSPRYKIIEKRQSVAFWCNPISGHATLYWYQQILGQGPKLLIQFQNNGVVDDSQLPKDRFSAERLKGVDSTLKIQPAKLEDSAVYLCASSPDRYEQYFGPGTRLTVT.

V usage is TRBV2 and J usage is TRBJ2-4, with no clear D. Germline CDR1 SNHLY, CDR2 FYNNEI. The length of the CDR3 is 15 residues. The V and J ends lost 6 bases and 0 bases respectively, with 12 bases between them. The chain's CDR3 is CASSNNGPAKNIQYF. CDR3 sequence (DNA): TGTGCCAGCAGCAACAACGGCCCAGCCAAAAACATTCAGTACTTC.

This chain links TRBV5-1 with TRBJ2-3, with TRBD2 matching over 13 bases. V lost 3 bases to trimming and J lost 6 bases; unmatched junction nucleotides: 1. The CDR3 runs to 14 residues. Germline CDR1 reads SGHRS; CDR2 reads YFSETQ. As DNA, the CDR3 is TGCGCCAGCAGCTCGACTAGCGGGAGGGATACGCAGTATTTT. Translated: CASSSTSGRDTQYF.

The V and J genes are TRBV4-3 and TRBJ2-1, with D tentatively TRBD2 (5 bases). CDR1 is LGHNA and CDR2 is YSLEER in the germline V gene. Trimming shortened V by 2 bases and J by 7 bases, and 9 bases separated the two germline ends. CDR3 size: 13 residues. The CDR3 DNA reads as TGCGCCAGCAGCCAACTACTAGAAAATGAGCAGTTCTTC. It yields the protein CASSQLLENEQFF.

The chain couples TRBV27 to TRBJ2-7, with 10 bases fitting TRBD2. The germline V gene has CDR1 MNHEY and CDR2 SMNVEV (reference sequence). The CDR3 totals 16 residues. V lost 3 bases, J lost 0 bases, and 5 bases stayed unmatched. The CDR3 region is CASSFGLADFSYEQYF. CDR3 nucleotide sequence: TGTGCCAGCAGTTTCGGACTAGCGGACTTCTCCTACGAGCAGTACTTC.

V usage is TRBV29-1 and J usage is TRBJ1-2; maybe TRBD1 (6 bases). Germline V gives CDR1 SQVTM, CDR2 ANQGSEA. With 0 bases removed from V and 4 bases from J, the gap between germline ends came to 15 bases. This CDR3 is built from 15 residues. CDR3 in amino acids: CSVEEVQGLGYGYTF. In DNA form, the CDR3 reads TGCAGCGTTGAAGAAGTCCAGGGGCTTGGCTATGGCTACACCTTC.

The chain employs TRBV5-1 and TRBJ2-2; no firm D call. The CDR3 has 15 residues. V dropped 0 bases and J dropped 0 bases, with 6 bases sitting between them. Germline V gene data show CDR1 as SGHRS and CDR2 as YFSETQ. The CDR3 bases are TGCGCCAGCAGCTTGGGGCACCCGAACACCGGGGAGCTGTTTTTT. It yields the protein CASSLGHPNTGELFF.

This clone was seen a single time. The chain combines TRBV27 with TRBJ2-2, with D possibly TRBD2 on 7 matching bases. This CDR3 region has 16 residues. Germline CDR1 and CDR2: MNHEY and SMNVEV (reference sequence). V lost 5 bases, J lost 4 bases, and 17 bases lay in between. The CDR3 nucleotides are TGTGCCAGCAGTCATAAACTGGGAGGGGGCACCGGGGAGCTGTTTTTT. Its protein product is CASSHKLGGGTGELFF.